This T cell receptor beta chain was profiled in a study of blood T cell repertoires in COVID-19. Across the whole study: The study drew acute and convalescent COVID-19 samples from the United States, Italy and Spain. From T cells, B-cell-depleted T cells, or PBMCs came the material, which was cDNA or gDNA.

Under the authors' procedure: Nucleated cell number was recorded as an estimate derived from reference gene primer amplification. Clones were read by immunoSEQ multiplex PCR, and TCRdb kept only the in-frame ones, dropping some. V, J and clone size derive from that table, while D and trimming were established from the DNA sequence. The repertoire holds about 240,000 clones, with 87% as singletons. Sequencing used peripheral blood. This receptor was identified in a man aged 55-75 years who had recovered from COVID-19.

The CDR3 nucleotides read TGTGCCAGCAGCTTCGACAGGGATTTGACCGGGGAGCTGTTTTTT. Translating it yields CASSFDRDLTGELFF. The chain links TRBV7-9 to TRBJ2-2; the match to TRBD1 covers 7 bases. Trimming at V came to 3 bases and at J to 5 bases, leaving 6 bases not matched to a gene. Germline loops: CDR1 SEHNR, CDR2 FQNEAQ (reference sequence). The CDR3 loop spans 15 amino acids. The variable domain in full, completed from reference TRBV7-9 and TRBJ2-2, reads DTGVSQNPRHKITKRGQNVTFRCDPISEHNRLYWYRQTLGQGPEFLTYFQNEAQLEKSRLLSDRFSAERPKGSFSTLEIQRTEQGDSAMYLCASSFDRDLTGELFFGEGSRLTVL.